Below, 12 T cell receptor beta chains from the same sample are listed, as sequenced in a study of blood T cells in healthy people across ages. Through a sample-barcoded 5' primer and a J-beta primer mix, a second PCR was run for roughly 7 to 12 cycles. TCRdb reprocessed the 5' RACE reads via MiXCR and lists one record per CDR3 protein. The profile shows around 870,000 distinct CDR3 sequences, under 35% of them singletons. Sequenced: blood. These receptor sequences come from a woman of 80 years or more in good health.

This clonotype was seen a handful of times. A read error is possible here, since a much larger clone lies one base away. The gene calls are TRBV7-2 and TRBJ1-4, with D possibly TRBD1 on 6 matching bases. In germline, CDR1 is SGHTA, CDR2 FQGNSA. The CDR3 is made up of 14 amino acids. CDR3: CASREGGQREKRFF. CDR3 sequence (DNA): TGTGCCAGCAGGGAAGGGGGGCAGCGCGAAAAACGGTTTTTT.

This clonotype appeared many times. The V and J genes are TRBV10-3 and TRBJ2-1, with TRBD1 as a possible D gene (6 bases). V lost 0 bases to trimming and J lost 6 bases, with 6 bases between them. CDR3 size: 13 residues. Germline CDR1 ENHRY, CDR2 SYGVKD. The CDR3 sequence is CAISESGANEQFF. The CDR3 region has the DNA TGTGCCATCAGTGAGTCGGGGGCCAATGAGCAGTTCTTC.

The CDR3 region is CASSSYTGASTGELFF. The CDR3 nucleotides read TGTGCCAGCAGCTCCTACACAGGGGCGAGCACCGGGGAGCTGTTTTTT. The V call is TRBV7-6, the J call TRBJ2-2, with 7 bases aligning to TRBD1. The ends lost 4 bases at V and 4 bases at J; junction bases unmatched: 9. The CDR3 runs 16 residues. The germline CDR1 and CDR2 sequences are SGHVS and FNYEAQ.

This clonotype showed up many times. V and J are TRBV6-5 and TRBJ2-7; D perhaps matches TRBD2 (6 bases). The CDR3 consists of 17 residues. From germline, CDR1 is MNHEY and CDR2 SVGAGI. Trimming took 0 bases from V and 2 from J, leaving 17 bases between them. The CDR3 protein is CASSYSRISGTPYEQYF. The CDR3 nucleotides read TGTGCCAGCAGTTACTCGAGAATTAGCGGCACCCCCTACGAGCAGTACTTC.

This chain uses TRBV7-9 with TRBJ1-6, with unresolved D. The CDR3 is 15 amino acids. The germline gives CDR1 SEHNR, CDR2 FQNEAQ (reference sequence). Trimming took off 8 bases at V and 7 bases at J, with 18 bases between the two ends. The CDR3 is CASLANGIANSPLHF. CDR3 DNA: TGTGCCAGCCTCGCTAATGGGATCGCGAATTCACCCCTCCACTTT.

This clonotype was seen more than once but under ten times. This chain uses TRBV7-2 with TRBJ2-1; D perhaps matches TRBD2 (5 bases). Germline CDR1 and CDR2: SGHTA and FQGNSA. V lost 2 bases and J lost 10, with 12 bases in between. The CDR3 has 13 amino acids. This CDR3 is CASSLPDRGEQFF. The CDR3 DNA reads TGTGCCAGCAGCTTACCAGATCGGGGAGAGCAGTTCTTC.

The chain is built from TRBV30 and TRBJ2-3; 12 bases fit TRBD2. The CDR3 contains 18 residues. Unmatched junction bases numbered 11, after V lost 3 bases and J lost 1 base. Germline CDR1 GTSNPN, CDR2 SVGIG (reference sequence). CDR3 coding DNA: TGTGCCTGGAGCGTAGGGCGGACTAGCGGGGATGGCACAGATACGCAGTATTTT. Its protein is CAWSVGRTSGDGTDTQYF.

This chain links TRBV7-9 with TRBJ1-3; D remains ambiguous. Germline V gene lookup returns CDR1 SEHNR and CDR2 FQNEAQ (reference sequence). With 2 bases removed from V and 0 bases from J, the gap between germline ends came to 11 bases. The CDR3 is made up of 16 amino acids. CDR3 DNA: TGTGCCAGCAGCTTATCAGATATGAGCTCTGGAAACACCATATATTTT. Its protein is CASSLSDMSSGNTIYF.

V and J are TRBV7-2 and TRBJ1-2; a possible D gene is TRBD1 (5 bases). Germline-derived CDR1 and CDR2 are SGHTA and FQGNSA. V lost 3 bases, J lost 4 bases, and 15 bases lay in between. The CDR3 loop spans 15 amino acids. The CDR3 loop is CASSLGPGGVYGYTF. In nucleotides, the CDR3 is TGTGCCAGCAGCTTGGGCCCTGGGGGAGTCTATGGCTACACCTTC.

In its sample, this clonotype was seen many times. The gene calls are TRBV10-1 and TRBJ2-7, with D perhaps given as TRBD1 or TRBD2 (5 bases each). CDR3 length: 16 amino acids. The germline V gene encodes CDR1 WNHNN and CDR2 SYGVQD (reference sequence). Trimming took 5 bases from V and 6 from J, leaving 23 bases between them. In DNA, the CDR3 is TGCGCCAGCAGTTCTGGGTCGGGGACGGTAATCTCCGAGCAGTACTTC. Translation gives CASSSGSGTVISEQYF.

This clonotype was counted many times. CDR3 loop: CASSTGRGGPKNIQYF. DNA for the CDR3: TGTGCCAGCTCAACGGGGAGGGGGGGCCCCAAAAACATTCAGTACTTC. The chain combines TRBV6-6 with TRBJ2-4; tentative D call: TRBD2 (7 bases). Germline values: CDR1 MNHNY, CDR2 SVGAGI (reference sequence). The V end was cut by 8 bases, the J end by 2 bases, with 19 bases between. The CDR3 length is 16 residues.

There are many counts of this clonotype. The chain carries TRBV11-2 and TRBJ2-5; TRBD2 aligns across 13 bases. The CDR3 spans 17 residues. The trim removed 5 bases at V and 0 bases at J, leaving 6 bases unmatched. Germline CDR1 and CDR2: SGHAT and FQNNGV. For the CDR3, the DNA is TGTGCCAGCAGCCTCCTGACTAGCGGGGGGCACCAAGAGACCCAGTACTTC. Translation: CASSLLTSGGHQETQYF. The whole variable domain, filled in from reference TRBV11-2 and TRBJ2-5, reads EAGVAQSPRYKIIEKRQSVAFWCNPISGHATLYWYQQILGQGPKLLIQFQNNGVVDDSQLPKDRFSAERLKGVDSTLKIQPAKLEDSAVYLCASSLLTSGGHQETQYFGPGTRLLVL.